This T cell receptor (beta chain) was documented in a study of T cells in Graves' hyperthyroidism and ophthalmopathy. Template material for amplifying TCR beta CDR3 regions consisted of RNA transcripts. RT-PCR in the first round (using the HTBI primer set) targeted the TCR CDR3. Using its own MiXCR run on the multiplex PCR reads, TCRdb lists one record per CDR3 protein. The sample records approximately 600,000 distinct CDR3 sequences, roughly 20% being singletons. The germline gives CDR1 MDHEN, CDR2 SYDVKM. V shed 9 bases, J shed 0 bases, and the junction held 3 bases outside the gene matches. The length of the CDR3 is 15 residues. This clonotype was found a few times.

The sequencing sample was made of blood. V gene TRBV28 combines with J gene TRBJ2-3; 13 bases fit TRBD2. The sequence was collected from a young man with Graves' ophthalmopathy. The CDR3 DNA sequence: TGTGCCAGTAGGACTAGCGGGAGAAGCACAGATACGCAGTATTTT. Translation: CASRTSGRSTDTQYF.